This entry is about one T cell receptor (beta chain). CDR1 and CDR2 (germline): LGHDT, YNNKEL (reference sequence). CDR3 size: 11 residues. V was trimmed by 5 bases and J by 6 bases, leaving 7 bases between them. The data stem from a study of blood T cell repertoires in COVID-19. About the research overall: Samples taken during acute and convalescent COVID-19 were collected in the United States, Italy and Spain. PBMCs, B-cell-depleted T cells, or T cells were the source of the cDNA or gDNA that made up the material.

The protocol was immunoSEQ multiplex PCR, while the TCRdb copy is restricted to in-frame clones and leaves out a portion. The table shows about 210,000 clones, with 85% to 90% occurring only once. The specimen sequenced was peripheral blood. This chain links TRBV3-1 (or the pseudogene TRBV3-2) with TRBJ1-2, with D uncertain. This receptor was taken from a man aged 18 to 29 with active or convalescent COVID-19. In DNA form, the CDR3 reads TGTGCCAGCAGCGGCCCGAATGGCTACACCTTC. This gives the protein CASSGPNGYTF.